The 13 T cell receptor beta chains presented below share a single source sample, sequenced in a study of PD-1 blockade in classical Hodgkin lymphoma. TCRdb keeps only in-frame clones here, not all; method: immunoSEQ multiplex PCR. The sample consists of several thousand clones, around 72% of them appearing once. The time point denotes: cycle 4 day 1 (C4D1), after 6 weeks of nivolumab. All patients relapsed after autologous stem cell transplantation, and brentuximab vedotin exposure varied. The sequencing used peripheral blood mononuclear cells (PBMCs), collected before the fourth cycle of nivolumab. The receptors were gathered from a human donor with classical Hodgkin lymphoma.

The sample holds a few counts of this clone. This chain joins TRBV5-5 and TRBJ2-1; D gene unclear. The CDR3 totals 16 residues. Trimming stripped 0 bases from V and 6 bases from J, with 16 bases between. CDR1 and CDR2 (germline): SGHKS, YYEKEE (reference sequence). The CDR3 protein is CASSLAAFRTTNEQFF. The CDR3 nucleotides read TGTGCCAGCAGCTTGGCGGCCTTTCGCACCACCAATGAGCAGTTCTTC.

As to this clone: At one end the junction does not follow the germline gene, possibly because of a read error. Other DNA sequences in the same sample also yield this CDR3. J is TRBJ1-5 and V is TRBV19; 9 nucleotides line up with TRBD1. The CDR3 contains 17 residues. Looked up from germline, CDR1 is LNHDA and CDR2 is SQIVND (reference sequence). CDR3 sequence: CASSTRLGRDRDKPQHF. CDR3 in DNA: TGTGCCAGCAGTACGAGACTCGGGCGGGACAGGGACAAGCCCCAGCATTTT. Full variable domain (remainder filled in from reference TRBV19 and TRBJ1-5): DGGITQSPKYLFRKEGQNVTLSCEQNLNHDAMYWYRQDPGQGLRLIYYSQIVNDFQKGDIAEGYSVSREKKESFPLTVTSAQKNPTAFYLCASSTRLGRDRDKPQHFGDGTRLSIL.

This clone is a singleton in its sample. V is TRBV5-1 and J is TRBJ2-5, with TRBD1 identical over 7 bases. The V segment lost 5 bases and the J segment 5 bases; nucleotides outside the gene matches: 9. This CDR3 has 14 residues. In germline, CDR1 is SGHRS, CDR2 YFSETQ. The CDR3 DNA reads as TGCGCCAGCAGGTTTTCCAGGGGGACCGAGACCCAGTACTTC. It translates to CASRFSRGTETQYF. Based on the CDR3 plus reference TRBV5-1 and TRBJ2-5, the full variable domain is KAGVTQTPRYLIKTRGQQVTLSCSPISGHRSVSWYQQTPGQGLQFLFEYFSETQRNKGNFPGRFSGRQFSNSRSEMNVSTLELGDSALYLCASRFSRGTETQYFGPGTRLLVL.

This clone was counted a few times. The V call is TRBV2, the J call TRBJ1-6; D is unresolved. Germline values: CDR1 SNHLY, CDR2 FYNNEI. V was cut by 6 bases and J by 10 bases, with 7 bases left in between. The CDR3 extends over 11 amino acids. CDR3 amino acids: CASRGESPLHF. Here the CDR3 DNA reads TGTGCCAGCAGGGGTGAATCACCCCTCCACTTT.

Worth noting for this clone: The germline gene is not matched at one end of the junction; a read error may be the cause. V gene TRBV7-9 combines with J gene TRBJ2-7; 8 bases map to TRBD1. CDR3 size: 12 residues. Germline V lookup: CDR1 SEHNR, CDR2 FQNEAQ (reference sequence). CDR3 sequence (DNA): TGTGCCAGCAGCTCACTCCCGGGACAGGAAAACTTC. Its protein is CASSSLPGQENF.

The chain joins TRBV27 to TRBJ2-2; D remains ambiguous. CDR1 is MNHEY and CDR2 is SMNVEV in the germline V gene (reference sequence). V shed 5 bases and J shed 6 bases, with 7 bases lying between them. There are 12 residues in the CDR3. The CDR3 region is CASSDPAGELFF. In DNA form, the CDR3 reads TGTGCCAGCAGTGATCCCGCCGGGGAGCTGTTTTTT.

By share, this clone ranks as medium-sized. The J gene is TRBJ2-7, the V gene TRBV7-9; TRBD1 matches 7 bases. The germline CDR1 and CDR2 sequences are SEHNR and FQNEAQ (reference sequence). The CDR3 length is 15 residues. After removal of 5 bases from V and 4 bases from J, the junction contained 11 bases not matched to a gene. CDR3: CASSEVMTGPYEQYF. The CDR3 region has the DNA TGTGCCAGCAGCGAAGTTATGACAGGGCCGTACGAGCAGTACTTC.

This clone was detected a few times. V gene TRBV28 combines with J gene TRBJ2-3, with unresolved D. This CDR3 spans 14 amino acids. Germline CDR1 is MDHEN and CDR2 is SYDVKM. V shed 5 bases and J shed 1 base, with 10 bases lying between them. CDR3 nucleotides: TGTGCCAGCAGTCCTACAAGCCGCACAGATACGCAGTATTTT. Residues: CASSPTSRTDTQYF.

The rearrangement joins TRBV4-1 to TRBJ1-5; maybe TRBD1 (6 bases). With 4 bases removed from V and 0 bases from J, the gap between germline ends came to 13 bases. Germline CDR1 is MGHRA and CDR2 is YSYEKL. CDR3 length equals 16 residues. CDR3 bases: TGCGCCAGCAGCCTACGGACAGACAATAGCAATCAGCCCCAGCATTTT. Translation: CASSLRTDNSNQPQHF.

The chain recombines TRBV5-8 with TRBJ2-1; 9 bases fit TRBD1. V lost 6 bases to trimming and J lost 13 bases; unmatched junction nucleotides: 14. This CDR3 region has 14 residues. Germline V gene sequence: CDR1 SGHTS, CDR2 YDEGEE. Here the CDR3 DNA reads TGTGCCAGCAACGAAGGACAGGGGCGGAACCAACAGTTCTTC. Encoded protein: CASNEGQGRNQQFF.

The CDR3 coding sequence is TGCGCCAGCAGTCAAAATACAGGGGTGGGCGAGCAGTACTTC. Its translation is CASSQNTGVGEQYF. This sequence joins TRBV5-1 and TRBJ2-7; TRBD1 matches at 7 bases. The CDR3 sequence is 14 residues long. Germline CDR1 is SGHRS and CDR2 is YFSETQ. With 5 bases clipped from V and 6 bases from J, the junction kept 11 bases outside the gene matches.

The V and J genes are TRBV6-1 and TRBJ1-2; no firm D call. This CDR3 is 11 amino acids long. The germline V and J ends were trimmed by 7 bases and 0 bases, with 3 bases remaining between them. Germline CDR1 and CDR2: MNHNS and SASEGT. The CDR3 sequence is CASNTNYGYTF. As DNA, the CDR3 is TGTGCCAGCAATACTAACTATGGCTACACCTTC.

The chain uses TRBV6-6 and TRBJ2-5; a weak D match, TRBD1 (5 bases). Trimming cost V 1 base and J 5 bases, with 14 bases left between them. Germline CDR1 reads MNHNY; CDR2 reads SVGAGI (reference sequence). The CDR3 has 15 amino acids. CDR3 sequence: CASSYLTEILETQYF. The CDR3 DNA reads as TGTGCCAGCAGTTACTTGACAGAGATTTTGGAGACCCAGTACTTC.